This T cell receptor beta chain was captured by sequencing in a study of T cells in Graves' hyperthyroidism and ophthalmopathy. Overall study context: Peripheral blood collection took place at initial diagnosis, before any treatment. General study points: Ophthalmopathy was told apart from stable hyperthyroidism by a 13 V-J model. Most expanded thyroid clonotypes above 0.001 also appeared in blood.

This clonotype was observed many times. Antigen specificity is unknown. The CDR3 runs 14 residues. CDR1 and CDR2 from the germline V gene are KGHSH and LQKENI. V lost 3 bases to trimming and J lost 7 bases, with 16 bases between them. RNA transcripts provided the source from which TCR beta CDR3 regions were amplified. An initial round of RT-PCR targeting the TCR CDR3 relied on the HTBI primer set. TCRdb recomputed calls from the multiplex PCR reads with MiXCR, one row per CDR3 protein. The sample carries 400,000 to 450,000 distinct CDR3 sequences, roughly 15% recorded once. Patients affected by ophthalmopathy presented a Clinical Activity Score of at least 3, a NOSPECS grade of at least 4, and disease duration below 3 months.

The gene calls are TRBV18 and TRBJ2-7, with TRBD1 as a possible D gene (6 bases). Sequenced input: blood. The TCR comes from a man between 18 and 35 years old with Graves' ophthalmopathy. The CDR3 region is CASSPAGTLREQYF. In nucleotides, the CDR3 is TGTGCCAGCTCACCGGCCGGGACACTTAGGGAGCAGTACTTC. Drawing the rest from reference TRBV18 and TRBJ2-7, the complete variable domain is NAGVMQNPRHLVRRRGQEARLRCSPMKGHSHVYWYRQLPEEGLKFMVYLQKENIIDESGMPKERFSAEFPKEGPSILRIQQVVRGDSAAYFCASSPAGTLREQYFGPGTRLTVT.